This record looks at one T cell receptor beta chain sequence and its context. Its specificity is not known. This sample is part of a study of CD8+CD57+ T cells in acquired aplastic anemia. Regarding the study as a whole: Between patients and controls, CD8+ Simpson's diversity did not vary significantly.

Previously, flow cytometry had revealed CD8+CD57+ cell expansion in the patients chosen for sequencing. Patients had received no therapy at the time of blood sampling. Profiling that covered TCR beta VDJ and CDR3 relied on genomic DNA as its template. Using its own MiXCR run on the reads, TCRdb lists one record per CDR3 protein. The sample includes 150,000 to 200,000 distinct CDR3 sequences, just under 50% of them seen just once. The V end lost 0 bases, the J end lost 6 bases, and 15 bases lay between the germline ends. CDR1 ENHRY and CDR2 SYGVKD come from the germline V gene. The CDR3 runs 16 residues.

The gene calls are TRBV10-3 and TRBJ1-5; D is unclear. Sequences were obtained from sorted CD4+, CD8+, or CD8+CD57+ T cells (not recorded which) from PBMCs. The sequence came from a human donor with aplastic anemia. The chain's CDR3 is CAISESTGNEAQPQHF. The DNA of the CDR3 is TGTGCCATCAGTGAGTCGACGGGGAATGAGGCTCAGCCCCAGCATTTT.